The 5 T cell receptor beta chains below come from one sample, sequenced in a study of blood T cell repertoires in COVID-19. Profiling relied on immunoSEQ multiplex PCR, and the TCRdb table lists in-frame clones only, not all of them. The data show fewer than 350,000 clones, with about 76% seen just once and 2.5% to 3% held by the top ten. The sample consisted of peripheral blood. These TCRs come from a woman in her fifties or sixties with active or convalescent COVID-19.

This chain joins TRBV6-4 and TRBJ2-2, with D perhaps TRBD1 (6 bases). The germline gives CDR1 MRHNA, CDR2 SNTAGT. The germline V and J ends were trimmed by 8 bases and 0 bases, with 10 bases remaining between them. The CDR3 contains 14 residues. This chain's CDR3 is CASATGPNTGELFF. CDR3 coding DNA: TGTGCCAGCGCGACAGGACCGAACACCGGGGAGCTGTTTTTT.

The J gene is TRBJ2-2, the V gene TRBV30, with D maybe TRBD1 (5 bases). V was clipped by 5 bases and J by 2 bases, with 15 bases between them. CDR3 length equals 15 residues. Per germline, CDR1 GTSNPN and CDR2 SVGIG (reference sequence). The CDR3 nucleotides are TGTGCCTGGGTCAGGGAACAGCGCAACACCGGGGAGCTGTTTTTT. Translating gives CAWVREQRNTGELFF.

The DNA of the CDR3 is TGTGCCACTGGGACAGGGAGCTCCTACGAGCAGTACTTC. This sequence encodes CATGTGSSYEQYF. V and J are TRBV6-5 and TRBJ2-7; 9 nucleotides agree with TRBD1. This CDR3 has 13 amino acids. From germline, CDR1 is MNHEY and CDR2 SVGAGI. V gave up 10 bases and J gave up 0 bases; unmatched junction bases: 4.

The CDR3 region is CASSLDRGQGSPLHF. CDR3 nucleotide sequence: TGTGCCAGCAGCCTGGACAGGGGCCAAGGGTCACCCCTCCACTTT. V is TRBV5-6 and J is TRBJ1-6, with 9 nucleotides matching TRBD1. This CDR3 spans 15 amino acids. The germline CDR1 and CDR2 sequences are SGHDT and YYEEEE. V trimming: 4 bases; J trimming: 10 bases; junction bases outside the gene matches: 9.

J is TRBJ2-7 and V is TRBV5-1; 7 positions agree with TRBD1. The V and J ends lost 5 bases and 7 bases, in that order; junction bases with no gene match: 15. Germline values: CDR1 SGHRS, CDR2 YFSETQ. This CDR3 has 15 amino acids. This chain's CDR3 is CASSLLQGLSGEQYF. In DNA, the CDR3 is TGCGCCAGCAGTTTGCTACAGGGGCTGTCCGGGGAGCAGTACTTC.